This record concerns one TCR beta chain sequence. The sample is drawn from a study of blood T cell repertoires in COVID-19. Study-wide context: The samples span acute and convalescent COVID-19 from the United States, Italy and Spain.

Here immunoSEQ multiplex PCR was the method, and the copy in TCRdb shows in-frame clones only, minus some. The table includes under 250,000 clones, around 81% detected once. The CDR3 loop spans 14 amino acids. Trimming left V 6 bases short and J 4 bases short, with 13 bases between. CDR1 and CDR2 from the germline V gene are MRHNA and SNTAGT. This clonotype was sampled from a woman aged 45-65 years with acute COVID-19. The sequencing sample was made of PBMCs or T cells enriched from blood (not recorded which). This chain links TRBV6-4 with TRBJ1-3; D is undetermined. The CDR3 DNA is TGTGCCAGCAGAGGTAGGGAGGTCGGAAACACCATATATTTT. Translated, it gives CASRGREVGNTIYF.